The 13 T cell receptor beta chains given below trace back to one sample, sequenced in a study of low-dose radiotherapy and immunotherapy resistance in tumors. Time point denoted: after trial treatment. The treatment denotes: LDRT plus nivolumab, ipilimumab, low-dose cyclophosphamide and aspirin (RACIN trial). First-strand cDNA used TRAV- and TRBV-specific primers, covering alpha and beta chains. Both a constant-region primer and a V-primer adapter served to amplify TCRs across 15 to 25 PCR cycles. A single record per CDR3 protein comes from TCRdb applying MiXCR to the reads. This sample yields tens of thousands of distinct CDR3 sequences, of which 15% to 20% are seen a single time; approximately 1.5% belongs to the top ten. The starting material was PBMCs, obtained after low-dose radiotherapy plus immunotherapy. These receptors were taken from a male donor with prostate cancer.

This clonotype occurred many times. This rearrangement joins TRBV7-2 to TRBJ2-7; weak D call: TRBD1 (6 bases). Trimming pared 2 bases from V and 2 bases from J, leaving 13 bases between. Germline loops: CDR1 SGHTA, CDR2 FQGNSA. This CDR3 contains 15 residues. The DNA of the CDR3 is TGTGCCAGCAGCTTAAGGGCGGACAGAGCCTACGAGCAGTACTTC. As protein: CASSLRADRAYEQYF.

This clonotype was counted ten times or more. CDR3 DNA: TGCGCCAGCAGTCGACTAGCGGGAGTAACCGGGGAGCTGTTTTTT. The encoded protein is CASSRLAGVTGELFF. The J gene is TRBJ2-2, the V gene TRBV4-1; 12 bases line up with TRBD2. This CDR3 contains 15 residues. V dropped 6 bases and J dropped 5; count of bases not matched to a gene: 4. Germline CDR1 is MGHRA and CDR2 is YSYEKL.

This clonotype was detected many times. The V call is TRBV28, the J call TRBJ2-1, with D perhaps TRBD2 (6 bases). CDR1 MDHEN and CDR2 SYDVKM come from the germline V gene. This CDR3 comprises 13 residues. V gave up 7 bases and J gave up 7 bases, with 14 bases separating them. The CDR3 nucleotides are TGTGCCAGCACCCTCCTAGGAGGGAATGAGCAGTTCTTC. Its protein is CASTLLGGNEQFF. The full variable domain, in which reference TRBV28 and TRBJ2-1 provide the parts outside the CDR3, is DVKVTQSSRYLVKRTGEKVFLECVQDMDHENMFWYRQDPGLGLRLIYFSYDVKMKEKGDIPEGYSVSREKKERFSLILESASTNQTSMYLCASTLLGGNEQFFGPGTRLTVL.

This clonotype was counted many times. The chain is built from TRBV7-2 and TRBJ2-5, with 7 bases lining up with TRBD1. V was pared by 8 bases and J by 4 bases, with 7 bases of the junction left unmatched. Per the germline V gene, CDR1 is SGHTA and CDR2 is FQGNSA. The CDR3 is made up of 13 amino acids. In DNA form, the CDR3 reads TGTGCCAGCCGAGACAGGGCCGGAGAGACCCAGTACTTC. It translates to CASRDRAGETQYF.

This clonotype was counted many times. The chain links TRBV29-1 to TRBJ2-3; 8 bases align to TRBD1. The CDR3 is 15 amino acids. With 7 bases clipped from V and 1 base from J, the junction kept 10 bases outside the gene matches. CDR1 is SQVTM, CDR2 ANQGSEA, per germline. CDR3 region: CSADRGSGGTDTQYF. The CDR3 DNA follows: TGCAGCGCTGACAGGGGATCGGGGGGCACAGATACGCAGTATTTT.

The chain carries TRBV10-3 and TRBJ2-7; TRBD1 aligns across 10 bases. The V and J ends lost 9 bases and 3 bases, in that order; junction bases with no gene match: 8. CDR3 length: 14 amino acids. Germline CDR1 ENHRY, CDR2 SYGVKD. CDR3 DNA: TGTGCCATGGGGGGACGGGACAGGGGCTACGAGCAGTACTTC. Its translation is CAMGGRDRGYEQYF.

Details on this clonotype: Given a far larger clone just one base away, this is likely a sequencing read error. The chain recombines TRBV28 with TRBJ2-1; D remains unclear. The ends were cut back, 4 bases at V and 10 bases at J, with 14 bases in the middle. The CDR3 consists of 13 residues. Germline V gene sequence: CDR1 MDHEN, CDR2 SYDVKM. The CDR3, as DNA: TGTGCCAGCAGTTCCGCGGCTGGGTACGAGCAGTTCTTC. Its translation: CASSSAAGYEQFF.

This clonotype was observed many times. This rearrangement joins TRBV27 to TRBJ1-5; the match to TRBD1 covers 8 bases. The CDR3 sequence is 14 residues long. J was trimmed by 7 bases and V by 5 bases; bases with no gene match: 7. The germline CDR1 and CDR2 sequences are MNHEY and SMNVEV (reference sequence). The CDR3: CASSRGQAPQPQHF. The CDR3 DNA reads TGTGCCAGCAGTCGGGGACAGGCTCCCCAGCCCCAGCATTTT.

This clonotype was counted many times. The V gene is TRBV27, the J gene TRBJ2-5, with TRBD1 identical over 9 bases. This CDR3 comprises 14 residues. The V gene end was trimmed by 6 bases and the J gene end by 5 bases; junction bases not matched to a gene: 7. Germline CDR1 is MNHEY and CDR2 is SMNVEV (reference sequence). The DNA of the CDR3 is TGTGCCAGCAGCAGGACAGGGGCCCTTGAGACCCAGTACTTC. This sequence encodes CASSRTGALETQYF.

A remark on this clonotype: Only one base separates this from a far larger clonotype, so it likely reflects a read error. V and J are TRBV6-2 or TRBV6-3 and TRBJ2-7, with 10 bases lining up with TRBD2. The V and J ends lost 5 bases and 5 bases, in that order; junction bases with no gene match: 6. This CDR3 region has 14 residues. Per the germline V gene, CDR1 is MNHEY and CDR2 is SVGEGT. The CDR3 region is CASSGGLAGDEQYF. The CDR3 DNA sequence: TGTGCCAGCAGTGGGGGTCTAGCGGGAGACGAGCAGTACTTC.

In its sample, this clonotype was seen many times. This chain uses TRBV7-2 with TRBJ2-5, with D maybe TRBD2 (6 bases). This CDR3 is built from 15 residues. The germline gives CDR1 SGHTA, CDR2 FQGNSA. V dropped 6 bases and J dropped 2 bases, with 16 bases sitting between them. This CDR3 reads CASSFQGGWQETQYF. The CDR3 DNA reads TGTGCCAGCAGTTTTCAGGGAGGATGGCAAGAGACCCAGTACTTC.

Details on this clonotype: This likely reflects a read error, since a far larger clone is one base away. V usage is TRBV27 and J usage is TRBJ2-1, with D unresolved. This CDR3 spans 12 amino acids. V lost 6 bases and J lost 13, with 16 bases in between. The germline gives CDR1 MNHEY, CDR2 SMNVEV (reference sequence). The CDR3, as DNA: TGTGCCAGCAGCCTCGACCGGAGTCAACAGTTCTTC. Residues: CASSLDRSQQFF.

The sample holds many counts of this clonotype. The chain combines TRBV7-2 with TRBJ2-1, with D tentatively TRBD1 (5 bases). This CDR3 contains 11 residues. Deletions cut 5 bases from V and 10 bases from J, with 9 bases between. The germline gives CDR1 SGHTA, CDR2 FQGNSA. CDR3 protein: CASSRAGEQFF. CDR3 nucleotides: TGTGCCAGCAGCCGGGCAGGGGAGCAGTTCTTC. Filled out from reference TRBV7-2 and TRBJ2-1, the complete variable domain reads GAGVSQSPSNKVTEKGKDVELRCDPISGHTALYWYRQSLGQGLEFLIYFQGNSAPDKSGLPSDRFSAERTGGSVSTLTIQRTQQEDSAVYLCASSRAGEQFFGPGTRLTVL.